The next 13 T cell receptor beta chains were all read from a single sample in a study of blood T cell repertoires in COVID-19. Profiled with immunoSEQ multiplex PCR; TCRdb holds only in-frame clones, not every one. The sample has roughly 70,000 clones, nearly 90% seen once. What was sequenced was peripheral blood. Receptor source: a man aged 65 to 85 with active or convalescent COVID-19.

This clone was picked up a small number of times. V gene TRBV30 combines with J gene TRBJ1-1, with a possible D match to TRBD1 (6 bases). CDR1 GTSNPN and CDR2 SVGIG come from the germline V gene (reference sequence). V was shortened by 7 bases and J by 1 base, with 10 bases between the two germline ends. This CDR3 contains 12 residues. CDR3 residues: CAYDRTNTEAFF. For the CDR3, the DNA is TGTGCCTATGACAGGACGAACACTGAAGCTTTCTTT.

CDR3 residues: CASSLETSGNIQYF. CDR3 DNA: TGTGCCAGCAGCTTAGAGACTAGCGGTAACATTCAGTACTTC. V is TRBV7-2 and J is TRBJ2-4; 9 bases fit TRBD2. This CDR3 spans 14 amino acids. The V and J ends lost 1 base and 7 bases, in that order; junction bases with no gene match: 2. Germline values: CDR1 SGHTA, CDR2 FQGNSA. Drawing the rest from reference TRBV7-2 and TRBJ2-4, the complete variable domain is GAGVSQSPSNKVTEKGKDVELRCDPISGHTALYWYRQSLGQGLEFLIYFQGNSAPDKSGLPSDRFSAERTGGSVSTLTIQRTQQEDSAVYLCASSLETSGNIQYFGAGTRLSVL.

The V gene is TRBV11-2, the J gene TRBJ1-1, with D unclear. Germline V gives CDR1 SGHAT, CDR2 FQNNGV. Trimming cost V 1 base and J 11 bases, with 14 bases left between them. The CDR3 is 13 residues long. As DNA, the CDR3 is TGTGCCAGCAGCTTAGGTTCGAGGGTTAGGGCTTTCTTT. This codes for CASSLGSRVRAFF.

The chain joins TRBV29-1 to TRBJ1-5; TRBD1 might be the D (5 bases). The length of the CDR3 is 14 residues. Germline values: CDR1 SQVTM, CDR2 ANQGSEA. Between the trimmed V and J ends, which lost 0 bases and 8 bases, there was a span of 14 bases. CDR3 DNA: TGCAGCGTTGAAGAGGGGGGAAATGGGGAGCCCCAGCATTTT. Amino acids: CSVEEGGNGEPQHF.

This clone was found a few times. The V gene is TRBV27, the J gene TRBJ2-7; the match to TRBD1 covers 10 bases. Germline loops: CDR1 MNHEY, CDR2 SMNVEV (reference sequence). This CDR3 has 14 residues. V trimming: 6 bases; J trimming: 7 bases; junction bases outside the gene matches: 9. CDR3 loop: CASSHRDRGGEQYF. The CDR3 DNA follows: TGTGCCAGCAGCCACCGGGACAGGGGAGGAGAGCAGTACTTC.

This clone has a handful of counts. The chain combines TRBV2 with TRBJ2-3; TRBD1 agrees at 11 bases. V lost 4 bases, J lost 4 bases, and 1 base stayed unmatched. The germline gives CDR1 SNHLY, CDR2 FYNNEI. The CDR3 runs 14 residues. CDR3 amino acids: CASSGTGGSDTQYF. In nucleotides, the CDR3 is TGTGCCAGCAGTGGGACAGGGGGCTCAGATACGCAGTATTTT.

The V and J genes are TRBV2 and TRBJ2-5; 8 bases align to TRBD1. Trimming at V came to 4 bases and at J to 3 bases, leaving 13 bases not matched to a gene. Germline CDR1 reads SNHLY; CDR2 reads FYNNEI. CDR3 length: 17 residues. The CDR3 nucleotides are TGTGCCAGCAGTGCTTCGGGTCGGACAGGGAGTAAAGAGACCCAGTACTTC. Translation: CASSASGRTGSKETQYF.

CDR3 DNA sequence: TGCGCCAGCAGCTCCGACCCTAGCGGGGAGCAGTTCTTC. Translated: CASSSDPSGEQFF. V is TRBV5-1 and J is TRBJ2-1; TRBD2 matches at 8 bases. Losses at the gene ends were 3 bases for V and 10 bases for J; bases not matched to a gene: 6. The CDR3 is made up of 13 amino acids. Germline V gives CDR1 SGHRS, CDR2 YFSETQ.

The chain couples TRBV3-1 (or the pseudogene TRBV3-2) to TRBJ1-5; 7 bases map to TRBD1. There are 16 residues in the CDR3. V was clipped by 1 base and J by 4 bases; unmatched bases: 7. Germline lookup yields CDR1 LGHDT and CDR2 YNNKEL (reference sequence). Here the CDR3 reads CASSQATGKGNQPQHF. Written as DNA, the CDR3 is TGTGCCAGCAGCCAAGCGACAGGGAAGGGAAATCAGCCCCAGCATTTT.

V and J are TRBV7-3 and TRBJ2-7, with 7 bases that match TRBD2. From germline, CDR1 is SGHTA and CDR2 FQGTGA. After removal of 4 bases from V and 3 bases from J, the junction contained 3 bases not matched to a gene. The CDR3 spans 13 residues. CDR3 amino acids: CASSSAGFYEQYF. The CDR3 DNA follows: TGTGCCAGCAGCTCAGCGGGATTCTACGAGCAGTACTTC.

This chain uses TRBV7-8 with TRBJ1-1, with D possibly TRBD1 on 6 matching bases. Germline V gene data show CDR1 as SGHVS and CDR2 as FQNEAQ. V lost 4 bases and J 8 bases, leaving 23 bases between the germline ends. This CDR3 is 16 amino acids long. The CDR3 spells CASSSYRAATRTEAFF. CDR3 sequence (DNA): TGTGCCAGCAGCTCATACAGGGCGGCCACAAGAACCGAAGCTTTCTTT.

V gene TRBV14 combines with J gene TRBJ2-3, with 7 bases fitting TRBD1. The CDR3 covers 15 residues. Germline CDR1 reads SGHDN; CDR2 reads FVKESK. Trimming at V came to 0 bases and at J to 4 bases, leaving 4 bases not matched to a gene. The CDR3 loop reads CASSQDGQGADTQYF. The CDR3 DNA follows: TGTGCCAGCAGCCAAGATGGGCAGGGGGCAGATACGCAGTATTTT. Variable domain in full (rest from reference TRBV14 and TRBJ2-3): EAGVTQFPSHSVIEKGQTVTLRCDPISGHDNLYWYRRVMGKEIKFLLHFVKESKQDESGMPNNRFLAERTGGTYSTLKVQPAELEDSGVYFCASSQDGQGADTQYFGPGTRLTVL.

The chain uses TRBV12-3 or TRBV12-4 and TRBJ2-7; 7 bases fit TRBD1. Trimming removed 6 bases from V and 3 bases from J; junction bases left unmatched: 5. The CDR3 contains 13 residues. This CDR3 is CASRATGLYEQYF. The CDR3 region has the DNA TGTGCCAGCAGAGCGACAGGGCTCTACGAGCAGTACTTC.